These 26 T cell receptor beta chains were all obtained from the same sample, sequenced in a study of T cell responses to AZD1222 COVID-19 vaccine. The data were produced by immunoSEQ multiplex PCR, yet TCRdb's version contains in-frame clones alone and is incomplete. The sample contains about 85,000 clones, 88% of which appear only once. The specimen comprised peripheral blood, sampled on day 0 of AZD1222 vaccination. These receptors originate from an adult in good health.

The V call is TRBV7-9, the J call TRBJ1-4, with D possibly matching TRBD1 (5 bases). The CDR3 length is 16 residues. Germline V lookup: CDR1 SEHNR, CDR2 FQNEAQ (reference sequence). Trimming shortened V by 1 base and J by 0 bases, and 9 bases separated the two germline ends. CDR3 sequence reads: CASSLGTTATNEKLFF. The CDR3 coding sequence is TGTGCCAGCAGCTTAGGGACAACCGCAACTAATGAAAAACTGTTTTTT.

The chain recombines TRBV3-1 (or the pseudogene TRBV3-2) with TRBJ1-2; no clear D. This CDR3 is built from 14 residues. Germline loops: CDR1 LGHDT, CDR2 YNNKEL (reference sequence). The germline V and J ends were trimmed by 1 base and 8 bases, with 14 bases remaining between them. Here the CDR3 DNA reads TGTGCCAGCAGCCAAGTTACGTCGGTCGTCGGCTACACCTTC. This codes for CASSQVTSVVGYTF.

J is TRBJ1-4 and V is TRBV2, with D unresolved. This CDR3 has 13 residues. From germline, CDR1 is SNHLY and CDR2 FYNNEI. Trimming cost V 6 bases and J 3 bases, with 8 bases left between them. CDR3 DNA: TGTGCCAGCAGGGGGTTCTCTAATGAAAAACTGTTTTTT. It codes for CASRGFSNEKLFF.

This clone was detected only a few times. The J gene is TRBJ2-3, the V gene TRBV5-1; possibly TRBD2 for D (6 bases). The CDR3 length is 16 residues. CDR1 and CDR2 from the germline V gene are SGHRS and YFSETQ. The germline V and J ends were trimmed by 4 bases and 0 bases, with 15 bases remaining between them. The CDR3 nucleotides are TGCGCCAGCAGCGACATTAGCGGCGTCAGCACAGATACGCAGTATTTT. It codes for CASSDISGVSTDTQYF.

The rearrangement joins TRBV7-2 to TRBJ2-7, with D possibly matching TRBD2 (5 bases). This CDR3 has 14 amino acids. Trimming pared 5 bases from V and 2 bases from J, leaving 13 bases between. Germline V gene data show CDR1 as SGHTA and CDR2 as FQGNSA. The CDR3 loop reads CASSPTSTPYEQYF. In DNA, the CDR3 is TGTGCCAGCAGCCCCACTAGTACCCCCTACGAGCAGTACTTC.

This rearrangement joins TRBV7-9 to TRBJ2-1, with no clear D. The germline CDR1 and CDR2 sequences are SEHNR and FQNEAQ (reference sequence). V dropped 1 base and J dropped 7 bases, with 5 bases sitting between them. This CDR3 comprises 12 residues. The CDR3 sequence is CASSLDGNEQFF. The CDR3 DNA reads TGTGCCAGCAGCTTAGACGGGAATGAGCAGTTCTTC. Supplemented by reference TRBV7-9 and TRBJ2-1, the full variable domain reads DTGVSQNPRHKITKRGQNVTFRCDPISEHNRLYWYRQTLGQGPEFLTYFQNEAQLEKSRLLSDRFSAERPKGSFSTLEIQRTEQGDSAMYLCASSLDGNEQFFGPGTRLTVL.

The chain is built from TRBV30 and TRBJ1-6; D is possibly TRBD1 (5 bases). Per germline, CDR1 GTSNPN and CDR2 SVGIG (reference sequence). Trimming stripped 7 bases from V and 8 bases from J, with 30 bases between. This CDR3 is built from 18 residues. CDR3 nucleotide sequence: TGTGCCTTCTACATCACTCAGGGCCGGGGTTCGCTATATTCACCCCTCCACTTT. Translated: CAFYITQGRGSLYSPLHF.

CDR3 sequence reads: CASSALRTGAYEQYF. CDR3 sequence (DNA): TGTGCCAGCAGCGCTCTCCGGACAGGGGCCTACGAGCAGTACTTC. This chain joins TRBV2 and TRBJ2-7; TRBD1 aligns across 9 bases. In germline, CDR1 is SNHLY, CDR2 FYNNEI. Trimming cost V 6 bases and J 2 bases; bases outside gene matches: 8. The CDR3 consists of 15 residues. Using reference TRBV2 and TRBJ2-7 for the parts outside the CDR3, the full variable domain is EPEVTQTPSHQVTQMGQEVILRCVPISNHLYFYWYRQILGQKVEFLVSFYNNEISEKSEIFDDQFSVERPDGSNFTLKIRSTKLEDSAMYFCASSALRTGAYEQYFGPGTRLTVT.

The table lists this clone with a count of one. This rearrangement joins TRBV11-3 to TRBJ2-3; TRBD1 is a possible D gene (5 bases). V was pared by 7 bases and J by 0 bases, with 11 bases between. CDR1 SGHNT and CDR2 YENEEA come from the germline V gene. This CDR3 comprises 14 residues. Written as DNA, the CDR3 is TGTGCCAGCAACCCCAAGGGGAGCACAGATACGCAGTATTTT. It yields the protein CASNPKGSTDTQYF. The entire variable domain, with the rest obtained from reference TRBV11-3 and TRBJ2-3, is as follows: EAGVVQSPRYKIIEKKQPVAFWCNPISGHNTLYWYLQNLGQGPELLIRYENEEAVDDSQLPKDRFSAERLKGVDSTLKIQPAELGDSAVYLCASNPKGSTDTQYFGPGTRLTVL.

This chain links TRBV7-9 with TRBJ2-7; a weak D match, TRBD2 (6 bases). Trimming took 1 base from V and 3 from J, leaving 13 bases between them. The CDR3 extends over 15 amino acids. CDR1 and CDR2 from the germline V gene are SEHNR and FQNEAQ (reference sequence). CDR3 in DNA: TGTGCCAGCAGCTTAGGCGGGACGGGGGACTACGAGCAGTACTTC. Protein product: CASSLGGTGDYEQYF.

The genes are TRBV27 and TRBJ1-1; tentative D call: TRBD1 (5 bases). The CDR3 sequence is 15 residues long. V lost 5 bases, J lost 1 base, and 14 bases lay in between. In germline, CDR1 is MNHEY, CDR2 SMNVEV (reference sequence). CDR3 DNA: TGTGCCAGCAGTCTTGGGGGGGTCGGGAACACTGAAGCTTTCTTT. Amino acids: CASSLGGVGNTEAFF.

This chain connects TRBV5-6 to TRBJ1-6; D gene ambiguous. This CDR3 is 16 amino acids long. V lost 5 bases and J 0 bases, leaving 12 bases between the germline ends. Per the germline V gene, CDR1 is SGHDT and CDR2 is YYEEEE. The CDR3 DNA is TGTGCCAGCAGAGAGCACCTTAGCTCCTATAATTCACCCCTCCACTTT. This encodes CASREHLSSYNSPLHF.

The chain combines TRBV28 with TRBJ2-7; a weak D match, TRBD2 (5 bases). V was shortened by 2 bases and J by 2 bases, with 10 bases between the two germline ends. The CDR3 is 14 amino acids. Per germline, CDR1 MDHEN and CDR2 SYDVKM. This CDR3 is CASSLAGLTYEQYF. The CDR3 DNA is TGTGCCAGCAGTTTAGCGGGCCTCACCTACGAGCAGTACTTC.

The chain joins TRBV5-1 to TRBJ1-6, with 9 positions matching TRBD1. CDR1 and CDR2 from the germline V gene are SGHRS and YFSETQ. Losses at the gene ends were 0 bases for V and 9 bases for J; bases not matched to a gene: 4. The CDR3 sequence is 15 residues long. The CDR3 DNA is TGCGCCAGCAGCTTGGCCGCGGACAGGGGTTCACCCCTCCACTTT. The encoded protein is CASSLAADRGSPLHF.

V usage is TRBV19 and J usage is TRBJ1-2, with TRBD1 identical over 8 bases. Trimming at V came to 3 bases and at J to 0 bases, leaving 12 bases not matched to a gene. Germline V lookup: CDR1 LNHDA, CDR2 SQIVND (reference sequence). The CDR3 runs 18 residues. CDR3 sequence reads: CASSIDRGLSGANYGYTF. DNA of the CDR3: TGTGCCAGTAGTATCGACAGGGGATTATCGGGTGCTAACTATGGCTACACCTTC.

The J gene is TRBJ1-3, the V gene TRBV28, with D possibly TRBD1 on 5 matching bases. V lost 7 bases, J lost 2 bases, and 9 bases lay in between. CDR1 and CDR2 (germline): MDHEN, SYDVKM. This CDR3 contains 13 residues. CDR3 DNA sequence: TGTGCCAGCAATGGGGGGGCTGGAAACACCATATATTTT. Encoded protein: CASNGGAGNTIYF.

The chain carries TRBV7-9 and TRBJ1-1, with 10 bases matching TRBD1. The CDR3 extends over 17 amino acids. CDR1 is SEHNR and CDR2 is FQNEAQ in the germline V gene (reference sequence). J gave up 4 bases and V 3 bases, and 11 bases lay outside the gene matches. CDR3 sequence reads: CASSFIRGQGLTTEAFF. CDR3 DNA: TGTGCCAGCAGCTTTATCCGGGGACAGGGGTTGACCACTGAAGCTTTCTTT.

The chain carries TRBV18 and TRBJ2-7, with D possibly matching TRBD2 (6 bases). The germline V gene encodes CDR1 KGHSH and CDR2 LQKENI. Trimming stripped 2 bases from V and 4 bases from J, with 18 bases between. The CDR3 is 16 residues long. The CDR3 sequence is CASSPSGVLSGYEQYF. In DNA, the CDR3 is TGTGCCAGCTCACCAAGTGGAGTTTTAAGCGGGTACGAGCAGTACTTC.

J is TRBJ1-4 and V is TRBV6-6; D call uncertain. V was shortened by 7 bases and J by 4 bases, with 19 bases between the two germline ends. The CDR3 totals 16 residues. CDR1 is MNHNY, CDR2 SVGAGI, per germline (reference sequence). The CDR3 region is CASMVERIFSNEKLFF. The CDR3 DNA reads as TGTGCCAGCATGGTAGAAAGGATTTTTAGTAATGAAAAACTGTTTTTT.

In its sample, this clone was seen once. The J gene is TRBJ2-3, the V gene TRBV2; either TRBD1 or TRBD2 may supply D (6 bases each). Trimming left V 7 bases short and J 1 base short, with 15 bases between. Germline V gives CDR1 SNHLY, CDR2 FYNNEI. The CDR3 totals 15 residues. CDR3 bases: TGTGCCAGCATCCCGACGGGGGCCCGCACAGATACGCAGTATTTT. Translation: CASIPTGARTDTQYF.

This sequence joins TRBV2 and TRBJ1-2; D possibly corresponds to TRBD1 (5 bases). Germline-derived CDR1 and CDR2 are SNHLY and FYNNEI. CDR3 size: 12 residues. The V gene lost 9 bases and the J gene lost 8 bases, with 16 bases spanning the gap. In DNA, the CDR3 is TGTGCCAGATCCGGAGGGGCTGGGGGCTACACCTTC. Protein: CARSGGAGGYTF.

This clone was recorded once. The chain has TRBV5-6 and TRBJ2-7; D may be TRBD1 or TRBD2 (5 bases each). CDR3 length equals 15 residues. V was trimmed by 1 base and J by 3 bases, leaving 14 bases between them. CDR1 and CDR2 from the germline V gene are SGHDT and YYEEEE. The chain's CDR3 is CASSLLPGPSYEQYF. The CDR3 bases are TGTGCCAGCAGCTTGCTACCGGGACCGAGCTACGAGCAGTACTTC.

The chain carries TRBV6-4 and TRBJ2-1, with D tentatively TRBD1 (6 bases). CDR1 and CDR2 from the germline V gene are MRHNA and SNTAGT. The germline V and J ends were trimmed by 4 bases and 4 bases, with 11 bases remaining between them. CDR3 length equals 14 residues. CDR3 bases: TGTGCCAGCAGTGCAGGGGCCCGATACAATGAGCAGTTCTTC. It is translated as CASSAGARYNEQFF.

DNA for the CDR3: TGTGCCAGCAGCCGCGGGACTAGCGTTTCCAGCACAGATACGCAGTATTTT. It specifies CASSRGTSVSSTDTQYF. The chain employs TRBV11-3 and TRBJ2-3, with 10 bases lining up with TRBD2. The CDR3 is 17 residues long. The V segment lost 5 bases and the J segment 0 bases; nucleotides outside the gene matches: 8. Per the germline V gene, CDR1 is SGHNT and CDR2 is YENEEA. Drawing the rest from reference TRBV11-3 and TRBJ2-3, the complete variable domain is EAGVVQSPRYKIIEKKQPVAFWCNPISGHNTLYWYLQNLGQGPELLIRYENEEAVDDSQLPKDRFSAERLKGVDSTLKIQPAELGDSAVYLCASSRGTSVSSTDTQYFGPGTRLTVL.

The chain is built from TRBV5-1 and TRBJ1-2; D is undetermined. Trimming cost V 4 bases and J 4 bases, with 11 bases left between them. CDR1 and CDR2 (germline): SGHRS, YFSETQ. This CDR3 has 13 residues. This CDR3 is CASSPVVTYGYTF. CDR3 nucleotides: TGCGCCAGCAGCCCGGTGGTGACCTATGGCTACACCTTC.

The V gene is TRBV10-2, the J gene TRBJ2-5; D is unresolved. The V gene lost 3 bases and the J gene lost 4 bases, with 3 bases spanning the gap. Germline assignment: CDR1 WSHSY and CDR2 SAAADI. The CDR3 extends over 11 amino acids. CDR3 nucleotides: TGCGCCAGCAGTGAAGGAGAGACCCAGTACTTC. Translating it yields CASSEGETQYF.